Below, 13 T cell receptor beta chains from the same sample are listed, as sequenced in a study of naive and memory T cell subsets. Study results and limitations: A few larger clonotypes appeared in naive repertoires, especially CD8, possibly memory cells re-expressing CD45RA.

An equimolar mix of two oligonucleotides served as the beta constant-region primer for TRBC1 and TRBC2. Four rounds of PCR amplified the ligated cDNA using nested alpha and beta constant-region primers plus SP2. TCRdb analysed the UMI-ligation and nested PCR reads with MiXCR anew, one entry per CDR3 protein. The sample shows approximately 150,000 distinct CDR3 sequences, 20% to 25% of them seen only once. Their cognate antigens are unknown. The material sequenced was naive CD4+ T cells from blood. The receptors stem from a human donor in good health.

The chain has TRBV28 and TRBJ2-5; 9 bases are a match to TRBD2. The CDR3 runs 16 residues. Trimming took 1 base from V and 4 from J; bases not matched to a gene: 7. Germline V lookup: CDR1 MDHEN, CDR2 SYDVKM. The CDR3, as DNA: TGTGCCAGCAGTTTATTCTGGCGGGGGGGGGTAGAGACCCAGTACTTC. Translated: CASSLFWRGGVETQYF.

Ten or more counts support this clonotype. The genes are TRBV6-5 and TRBJ1-5; possibly TRBD1 for D (5 bases). This CDR3 is built from 17 residues. Germline CDR1 reads MNHEY; CDR2 reads SVGAGI. The V end lost 0 bases, the J end lost 1 base, and 13 bases lay between the germline ends. The CDR3 loop reads CASSYSKPGRSNQPQHF. The CDR3 region has the DNA TGTGCCAGCAGTTACTCGAAACCGGGGCGAAGCAATCAGCCCCAGCATTTT.

This chain links TRBV20-1 with TRBJ2-2; the D gene could be TRBD1 or TRBD2 (6 bases each). Germline CDR1 DFQATT, CDR2 SNEGSKA (reference sequence). Trimming pared 0 bases from V and 4 bases from J, leaving 15 bases between. CDR3 size: 16 residues. For the CDR3, the DNA is TGCAGTGCTAGAGATCTCCTCAGGGGAGGCACCGGGGAGCTGTTTTTT. Its protein is CSARDLLRGGTGELFF.

This sequence joins TRBV3-1 and TRBJ2-7, with 12 positions matching TRBD2. The V gene end was trimmed by 3 bases and the J gene end by 4 bases; junction bases not matched to a gene: 4. The germline V gene encodes CDR1 LGHDT and CDR2 YNNKEL (reference sequence). This CDR3 contains 15 residues. CDR3 region: CASSQTSGSQYEQYF. In DNA form, the CDR3 reads TGTGCCAGCAGCCAGACTAGCGGGAGTCAATACGAGCAGTACTTC.

This clonotype was picked up a small number of times. The gene calls are TRBV6-2 or TRBV6-3 and TRBJ1-3, with TRBD1 as a possible D gene (5 bases). V was shortened by 6 bases and J by 4 bases, with 13 bases between the two germline ends. The germline V gene encodes CDR1 MNHEY and CDR2 SVGEGT. The CDR3 is 14 residues long. This chain's CDR3 is CASRAQGIGNTIYF. The DNA of the CDR3 is TGTGCCAGCAGGGCTCAGGGCATCGGAAACACCATATATTTT.

CDR3 residues: CSARRLAGGRGYEQYF. In nucleotides, the CDR3 is TGCAGTGCTAGACGTCTAGCGGGAGGACGGGGCTACGAGCAGTACTTC. The genes are TRBV20-1 and TRBJ2-7; 11 bases map to TRBD2. Germline V gene lookup returns CDR1 DFQATT and CDR2 SNEGSKA (reference sequence). After removal of 2 bases from V and 3 bases from J, the junction contained 9 bases not matched to a gene. The CDR3 spans 16 residues.

The table lists this clonotype with a few counts. This chain joins TRBV5-1 and TRBJ2-3, with 8 bases identical to TRBD2. J lost 3 bases, V lost 4 bases, and 7 bases had no gene match. The length of the CDR3 is 15 residues. Germline-derived CDR1 and CDR2 are SGHRS and YFSETQ. The DNA of the CDR3 is TGCGCCAGCAGCCGAGATAGCGGGGCGACAGATACGCAGTATTTT. Encoded protein: CASSRDSGATDTQYF.

This clonotype has a handful of counts. The CDR3 DNA follows: TGTGCCAGCGGGAGGTCACCCCTCCACTTT. It specifies CASGRSPLHF. V and J are TRBV28 and TRBJ1-6; unclear D gene. CDR1 is MDHEN and CDR2 is SYDVKM in the germline V gene. Trimming pared 8 bases from V and 10 bases from J, leaving 6 bases between. The CDR3 covers 10 residues.

This clonotype was seen a handful of times. The gene calls are TRBV29-1 and TRBJ2-7, with a possible D match to TRBD1 (6 bases). Trimming shortened V by 5 bases and J by 1 base, and 15 bases separated the two germline ends. Germline loops: CDR1 SQVTM, CDR2 ANQGSEA. The CDR3 runs to 14 residues. CDR3 sequence (DNA): TGCAGCGTTAAACACCGGGACACTTCCTACGAGCAGTACTTC. This encodes CSVKHRDTSYEQYF.

This clonotype occurred a few times. The V and J genes are TRBV3-1 and TRBJ2-7, with D hard to call. In germline, CDR1 is LGHDT, CDR2 YNNKEL (reference sequence). V was cut by 1 base and J by 0 bases, with 10 bases left in between. This CDR3 comprises 15 residues. In DNA form, the CDR3 reads TGTGCCAGCAGCCAAGTCCCGGCAGTCTCCTACGAGCAGTACTTC. This sequence encodes CASSQVPAVSYEQYF.

The J gene is TRBJ2-5, the V gene TRBV7-2; no firm D call. The CDR3 has 14 amino acids. With 1 base removed from V and 5 bases from J, the gap between germline ends came to 11 bases. Germline values: CDR1 SGHTA, CDR2 FQGNSA. The DNA for the CDR3 is TGTGCCAGCAGCTTAGAGACGTTTCGGGAGACCCAGTACTTC. Protein sequence: CASSLETFRETQYF.

This clonotype was recorded at least ten times. The chain joins TRBV28 to TRBJ2-1; 11 bases map to TRBD2. V gave up 6 bases and J gave up 4 bases; unmatched junction bases: 14. Looked up from germline, CDR1 is MDHEN and CDR2 is SYDVKM. This CDR3 contains 18 residues. This CDR3 reads CASRRRISGRASYNEQFF. The CDR3 nucleotides read TGTGCCAGCAGGAGGAGGATTAGCGGGAGGGCCTCTTACAATGAGCAGTTCTTC.

This chain uses TRBV20-1 with TRBJ2-7; weak D call: TRBD1 (6 bases). The V and J ends lost 6 bases and 5 bases respectively, with 14 bases between them. The CDR3 length is 12 residues. The germline gives CDR1 DFQATT, CDR2 SNEGSKA (reference sequence). The CDR3 sequence: CSAKVEGDEQYF. The CDR3 nucleotides read TGCAGTGCGAAGGTAGAGGGGGACGAGCAGTACTTC.